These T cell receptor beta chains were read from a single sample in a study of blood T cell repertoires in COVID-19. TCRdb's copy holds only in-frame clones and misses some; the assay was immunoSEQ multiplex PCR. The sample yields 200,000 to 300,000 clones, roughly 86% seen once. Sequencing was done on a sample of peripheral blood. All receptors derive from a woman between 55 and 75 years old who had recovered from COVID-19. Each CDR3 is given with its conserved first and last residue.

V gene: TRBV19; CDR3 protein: CASSITGRGPYEQYF
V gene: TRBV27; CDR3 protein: CASSNRVNQPQHF
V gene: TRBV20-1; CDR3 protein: CSWRANYGYTF
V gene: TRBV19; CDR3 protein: CASRNSGELFF
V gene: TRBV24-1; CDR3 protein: CATSDFRQGPWGEQFF
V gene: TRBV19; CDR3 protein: CASSTQGQGVGSPLHF
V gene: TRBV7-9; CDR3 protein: CASSKGQGGYEQYF
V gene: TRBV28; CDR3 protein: CASSAGGTGFATNEKLFF
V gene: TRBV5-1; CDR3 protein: CASSLAGDRAVYGYTF
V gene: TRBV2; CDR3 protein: CASSAGTSGGYEQYF
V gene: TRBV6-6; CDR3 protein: CASSLNPGTGVRETQYF
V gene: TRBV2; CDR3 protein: CAGDSGGTGELFF
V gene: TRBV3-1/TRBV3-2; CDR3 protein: CASSPVTFSGFLGAIEQYF
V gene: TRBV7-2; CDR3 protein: CASSYGQGGIYEQYF
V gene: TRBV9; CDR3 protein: CASSVGTGSGNTIYF
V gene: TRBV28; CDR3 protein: CASIGAGGVSNQPQHF
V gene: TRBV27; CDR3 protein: CASSRTSVYYNEQFF